Below, one T cell receptor beta chain is given with its context. The antigen is undetermined. Germline V gene sequence: CDR1 SQVTM, CDR2 ANQGSEA. The CDR3 consists of 11 residues. This sample is part of a study of T cells expressing NK-cell markers. The study's findings and limits: HCMV specificity was not established for the expanded NKG2C+ T cell clones. Roughly six donors had dominant NKG2C+ clonotypes that comprised roughly 1.0-7.5% of their CD8+ T cells.

From the 5' RACE reads, TCRdb lists one entry per CDR3 protein and no DNA. This sample's table reports some 150,000 distinct CDR3 sequences. The V and J genes are TRBV29-1 and TRBJ2-4; TCRdb picks TRBD2, but there is no DNA to check that call. Sequencing was done on a sample of blood T cells: a sorted CD56 or NKG2C T cell subset, CD4+ or CD8+ T cells, or bulk PBMC T cells (not recorded which). The TCR sequence derives from a woman aged 45-59 years in good health. CDR3 in amino acids: CSAPEGNIQYF. Supplemented by reference TRBV29-1 and TRBJ2-4, the full variable domain reads SAVISQKPSRDICQRGTSLTIQCQVDSQVTMMFWYRQQPGQSLTLIATANQGSEATYESGFVIDKFPISRPNLTFSTLTVSNMSPEDSSIYLCSAPEGNIQYFGAGTRLSVL.